A single sample gave rise to the 20 T cell receptor beta chains below, sequenced in a study of shared clonotypes between healthy human individuals. Only in-frame clones appear in the TCRdb table, and some are missing; sequencing was by immunoSEQ multiplex PCR. This sample yields around 83,000 clones, of which 50% to 70% are seen a single time; roughly half belongs to the top ten. Material for sequencing was memory CD8+ T cells sorted from blood. Subset specified: CD45RO+ cells pooled with CCR7-negative TemRA cells. These receptors were taken from a man aged 25-45 years in good health.

The sample holds many counts of this clone. The rearrangement joins TRBV11-3 to TRBJ1-2; D not certain. The CDR3 covers 12 residues. Between the trimmed V and J ends, which lost 4 bases and 1 base, there was a span of 4 bases. Per the germline V gene, CDR1 is SGHNT and CDR2 is YENEEA. CDR3 sequence: CASSSYNYGYTF. The CDR3 DNA is TGTGCCAGCAGCTCGTATAACTATGGCTACACCTTC. Full variable domain (remainder filled in from reference TRBV11-3 and TRBJ1-2): EAGVVQSPRYKIIEKKQPVAFWCNPISGHNTLYWYLQNLGQGPELLIRYENEEAVDDSQLPKDRFSAERLKGVDSTLKIQPAELGDSAVYLCASSSYNYGYTFGSGTRLTVV.

The chain combines TRBV7-6 with TRBJ1-4; weak D call: TRBD1 (6 bases). Deletions cut 2 bases from V and 6 bases from J, with 10 bases between. Germline-derived CDR1 and CDR2 are SGHVS and FNYEAQ. This CDR3 has 14 residues. The CDR3 DNA reads TGTGCCAGCAGCTTATTCAGGGGTGATGAAAAACTGTTTTTT. This codes for CASSLFRGDEKLFF.

This sequence joins TRBV5-4 and TRBJ2-5, with 13 bases that match TRBD2. The CDR3 extends over 17 amino acids. The trim removed 4 bases at V and 3 bases at J, leaving 9 bases unmatched. Germline V gene lookup returns CDR1 SGHNT and CDR2 YYREEE (reference sequence). The CDR3 loop is CASSDGLAGAYEETQYF. CDR3 in DNA: TGTGCCAGCAGCGACGGACTAGCGGGAGCCTACGAAGAGACCCAGTACTTC.

The V call is TRBV7-2, the J call TRBJ1-2; no clear D gene. The CDR3 contains 14 residues. Germline assignment: CDR1 SGHTA and CDR2 FQGNSA. V lost 5 bases and J 3 bases, leaving 13 bases between the germline ends. CDR3 in DNA: TGTGCCAGCAGCCACACTCAAGGATACTATGGCTACACCTTC. Protein: CASSHTQGYYGYTF.

The V and J genes are TRBV6-1 and TRBJ2-7; D call uncertain. This CDR3 comprises 12 residues. Trimming took off 3 bases at V and 1 base at J, with 4 bases between the two ends. Germline V gene data show CDR1 as MNHNS and CDR2 as SASEGT. The CDR3 sequence is CASSDISYEQYF. The CDR3 DNA reads as TGTGCCAGCAGTGATATTTCCTACGAGCAGTACTTC.

The gene calls are TRBV28 and TRBJ2-7; D is unresolved. Trimming removed 6 bases from V and 1 base from J, with 13 bases in between. CDR1 is MDHEN, CDR2 SYDVKM, per germline. CDR3 size: 14 residues. The CDR3 protein is CASSRLADSYEQYF. In nucleotides, the CDR3 is TGTGCCAGCAGCCGCCTGGCAGATTCCTACGAGCAGTACTTC.

This rearrangement joins TRBV5-6 to TRBJ2-2; 7 nucleotides align to TRBD2. V lost 1 base and J lost 6; bases outside the gene matches: 6. CDR1 and CDR2 from the germline V gene are SGHDT and YYEEEE. There are 15 residues in the CDR3. The CDR3 loop reads CASSLRREWSGELFF. DNA for the CDR3: TGTGCCAGCAGCTTGAGGCGGGAGTGGTCCGGGGAGCTGTTTTTT.

This clone was recorded a few times. V and J are TRBV7-9 and TRBJ1-1, with D possibly TRBD1 on 5 matching bases. Germline lookup yields CDR1 SEHNR and CDR2 FQNEAQ (reference sequence). The CDR3 runs to 15 residues. Trimming removed 5 bases at V and 4 bases at J, with 17 bases between. CDR3 region: CASSAPGLAITEAFF. In DNA, the CDR3 is TGTGCCAGCAGCGCCCCGGGGCTAGCGATCACTGAAGCTTTCTTT.

V and J are TRBV2 and TRBJ1-2; possible D gene TRBD1, 6 bases. Germline V gives CDR1 SNHLY, CDR2 FYNNEI. The CDR3 totals 12 residues. The CDR3 DNA is TGTGTACAGGGAACCTCTAACTATGGCTACACCTTC. This codes for CVQGTSNYGYTF.

The chain is built from TRBV4-3 and TRBJ2-3; D call uncertain. From germline, CDR1 is LGHNA and CDR2 YSLEER. The CDR3 consists of 14 residues. Trimming left V 4 bases short and J 5 bases short, with 13 bases between. The CDR3 DNA is TGCGCCAGCAGCCGAGGTCCAAGTATAGATACGCAGTATTTT. As protein: CASSRGPSIDTQYF.

The chain has TRBV19 and TRBJ2-7; 12 bases fit TRBD1. The CDR3 loop spans 16 amino acids. Germline CDR1 LNHDA, CDR2 SQIVND (reference sequence). J was trimmed by 2 bases and V by 4 bases; bases with no gene match: 6. CDR3 sequence: CASSTYGTGGTYEQYF. The DNA for the CDR3 is TGTGCCAGTAGTACATACGGGACAGGGGGCACCTACGAGCAGTACTTC.

The genes are TRBV7-6 and TRBJ2-1, with 8 bases lining up with TRBD2. V was pared by 4 bases and J by 2 bases, with 7 bases of the junction left unmatched. The CDR3 covers 16 residues. CDR1 is SGHVS, CDR2 FNYEAQ, per germline. The DNA for the CDR3 is TGTGCCAGCAGCTCCATAAGCGGGAGCGCCTACAATGAGCAGTTCTTC. It encodes CASSSISGSAYNEQFF.

The V and J genes are TRBV7-2 and TRBJ1-2; the D is unclear. CDR3 length: 12 amino acids. The germline V gene has CDR1 SGHTA and CDR2 FQGNSA. The V end lost 5 bases, the J end lost 8 bases, and 12 bases lay between the germline ends. CDR3 bases: TGTGCCAGCAGCCCCCGAGGGCGCGGCTACACCTTC. Residues: CASSPRGRGYTF.

This clone was seen only a few times. The chain employs TRBV25-1 and TRBJ2-1; a weak D match, TRBD2 (5 bases). The germline CDR1 and CDR2 sequences are MGHDK and SYGVNS. Trimming cost V 5 bases and J 8 bases, with 10 bases left between them. This CDR3 has 12 residues. CDR3 coding DNA: TGTGCCAGCAGTCTAGCAGTTGATGAGCAGTTCTTC. It yields the protein CASSLAVDEQFF.

The V gene is TRBV6-1, the J gene TRBJ1-5, with no clear D. Germline V CDR1 and CDR2: MNHNS, SASEGT. V was clipped by 7 bases and J by 9 bases, with 19 bases between them. The CDR3 is 14 residues long. CDR3 in amino acids: CASNVRKLSRPQHF. In nucleotides, the CDR3 is TGTGCCAGCAATGTAAGAAAGTTATCCCGGCCCCAGCATTTT.

The V gene is TRBV27, the J gene TRBJ2-3; 11 bases map to TRBD2. V was pared by 8 bases and J by 3 bases, with 13 bases of the junction left unmatched. CDR3 length equals 17 residues. Germline V gene data show CDR1 as MNHEY and CDR2 as SMNVEV (reference sequence). The CDR3 sequence: CASRTYSGRASTDTQYF. The DNA of the CDR3 is TGTGCCAGCCGCACTTATAGCGGGAGGGCCAGTACAGATACGCAGTATTTT.

The gene calls are TRBV28 and TRBJ2-7; 13 bases are a match to TRBD2. The junction had 11 bases not matched to a gene; V was cut back by 3 bases and J by 6 bases. Germline CDR1 and CDR2: MDHEN and SYDVKM. The CDR3 spans 17 residues. CDR3 in DNA: TGTGCCAGCAGTTTTCCGCAGGGGACTAGCGGGACGGTCGAGCAGTACTTC. Its protein product is CASSFPQGTSGTVEQYF. The entire variable domain, with the rest obtained from reference TRBV28 and TRBJ2-7, is as follows: DVKVTQSSRYLVKRTGEKVFLECVQDMDHENMFWYRQDPGLGLRLIYFSYDVKMKEKGDIPEGYSVSREKKERFSLILESASTNQTSMYLCASSFPQGTSGTVEQYFGPGTRLTVT.

Points on this clone: A far more abundant clone sits one base away, making this likely a read error. Other nucleotide sequences in the sample specify the same CDR3. The chain employs TRBV6-4 and TRBJ2-1, with 9 nucleotides matching TRBD2. Germline V gene data show CDR1 as MRHNA and CDR2 as SNTAGT. CDR3 size: 15 residues. This CDR3 is CASSDSYSASGKQFF. The CDR3 DNA follows: TGTGCCAGCAGCGACTCCTATTCAGCTAGCGGGAAGCAGTTCTTC.

CDR3 in DNA: TGTGCCAGCAGCCCACAAAGACAGAGTGAAGCTTTCTTT. Protein product: CASSPQRQSEAFF. The rearrangement uses TRBV7-8 and TRBJ1-1; TRBD1 might be the D (5 bases). V was clipped by 5 bases and J by 7 bases, with 14 bases between them. The CDR3 loop spans 13 amino acids. The germline CDR1 and CDR2 sequences are SGHVS and FQNEAQ. Drawing the rest from reference TRBV7-8 and TRBJ1-1, the complete variable domain is GAGVSQSPRYKVAKRGQDVALRCDPISGHVSLFWYQQALGQGPEFLTYFQNEAQLDKSGLPSDRFFAERPEGSVSTLKIQRTQQEDSAVYLCASSPQRQSEAFFGQGTRLTVV.

The chain couples TRBV14 to TRBJ2-7, with D possibly TRBD1 on 5 matching bases. The CDR3 length is 16 residues. Germline V lookup: CDR1 SGHDN, CDR2 FVKESK. Trimming took 3 bases from V and 0 from J, leaving 15 bases between them. The CDR3, as DNA: TGTGCCAGCAGCCACCGACAGACAGCTAGCTCCTACGAGCAGTACTTC. Translating it yields CASSHRQTASSYEQYF.